This T cell receptor (beta chain) was recorded in a study of CD8+CD57+ T cells in acquired aplastic anemia. As for the study in general: Sorting CD4+ and CD8+ cells gave DNA averaging approximately 3 ug.

The patients chosen for sequencing had shown expansion of CD8+CD57+ cells (detected by flow cytometry). Every one of the patients had aplastic anemia (severe, acquired). At blood sampling, none of the patients had yet received therapy. Comments on this clonotype: Antigen specificity is unknown. Because it lacks the conserved phenylalanine or tryptophan at the end, this CDR3 is likely a read error. No DNA is shown, since the ends of the CDR3 on it are uncertain; the CDR3 is the one TCRdb lists.

Study conclusions and caveats: Patients and controls were not found to differ significantly in CD8+ Simpson's diversity.

The CDR3 adds up to 15 amino acids, both ends counted. Per germline, CDR1 SGHTA and CDR2 FQGNSA. Researchers used genomic DNA as the template to profile TCR beta VDJ and CDR3. One entry per CDR3 protein results from TCRdb running MiXCR on the reads. The table includes under 200,000 distinct CDR3 sequences, approximately 48% detected once. This receptor was taken from a human donor with aplastic anemia. V usage is TRBV7-2 and J usage is TRBJ1-6. Material: sorted CD4+, CD8+, or CD8+CD57+ T cells (not recorded which) from PBMCs. CDR3 in amino acids: CASSLEQASYSPLYV.